The 22 T cell receptor beta chains given below trace back to one sample, sequenced in a study of identical twins. TCRdb reprocessed the 5' RACE reads with MiXCR, giving one entry per CDR3 protein. In the table there are 450,000 or so distinct CDR3 sequences, over 12% of which are singletons. These data are also associated with another study on yellow fever vaccine responses in identical twins.

The sequenced sample consisted of CD4+ T cells sorted from blood. The receptors shown here come from a woman under 30 in good health.

The chain couples TRBV20-1 to TRBJ2-3; D is tentatively TRBD1 or TRBD2 (6 bases each). Trimming left V 5 bases short and J 2 bases short, with 20 bases between. The CDR3 is 16 residues long. Per the germline V gene, CDR1 is DFQATT and CDR2 is SNEGSKA (reference sequence). The CDR3 loop reads CSALRGAQIHTDTQYF. The DNA for the CDR3 is TGCAGTGCTCTGAGGGGGGCCCAAATACACACAGATACGCAGTATTTT.

This clonotype was counted at least ten times. This chain uses TRBV20-1 with TRBJ2-7; possibly TRBD1 for D (6 bases). Trimming cost V 4 bases and J 2 bases, with 12 bases left between them. CDR3 length: 13 residues. Germline V gene data show CDR1 as DFQATT and CDR2 as SNEGSKA (reference sequence). The CDR3 reads CSAMEDSPYEQYF. The CDR3 DNA is TGCAGTGCTATGGAGGACAGCCCCTACGAGCAGTACTTC.

CDR3 nucleotide sequence: TGTGCCAGCAGCAAATCCCTGGGACAGTTATACTACGAGCAGTACTTC. This translates into CASSKSLGQLYYEQYF. The rearrangement joins TRBV3-1 to TRBJ2-7; 7 bases match TRBD1. CDR1 LGHDT and CDR2 YNNKEL come from the germline V gene (reference sequence). The junction had 13 bases not matched to a gene; V was cut back by 5 bases and J by 3 bases. This CDR3 contains 16 residues.

This clonotype was picked up a small number of times. The V gene is TRBV12-5, the J gene TRBJ2-5; perhaps TRBD1 as D (6 bases). Deletions cut 6 bases from V and 2 bases from J, with 10 bases between. The CDR3 totals 13 residues. Germline-derived CDR1 and CDR2 are LGHNT and FRNRAP. In nucleotides, the CDR3 is TGTGCTAGTGGCCTGACAGGACAAGAGACCCAGTACTTC. Its protein product is CASGLTGQETQYF.

This clonotype was counted only a few times. The chain is built from TRBV11-2 and TRBJ2-5; D remains unclear. From germline, CDR1 is SGHAT and CDR2 FQNNGV. The CDR3 extends over 12 amino acids. V was cut by 3 bases and J by 4 bases, with 6 bases left in between. The CDR3: CASSFISETQYF. CDR3 nucleotides: TGTGCCAGCAGCTTTATTTCAGAGACCCAGTACTTC.

There are a few counts of this clonotype. The chain has TRBV5-1 and TRBJ2-7; no definite D call. Per germline, CDR1 SGHRS and CDR2 YFSETQ. The CDR3 runs to 14 residues. Trimming left V 5 bases short and J 3 bases short, with 15 bases between. CDR3 bases: TGCGCCAGCAGTGAGGTTTCCAGCAACTACGAGCAGTACTTC. Protein: CASSEVSSNYEQYF. The full variable domain, completed using reference TRBV5-1 and TRBJ2-7, is KAGVTQTPRYLIKTRGQQVTLSCSPISGHRSVSWYQQTPGQGLQFLFEYFSETQRNKGNFPGRFSGRQFSNSRSEMNVSTLELGDSALYLCASSEVSSNYEQYFGPGTRLTVT.

This sequence joins TRBV7-9 and TRBJ2-1; 12 positions agree with TRBD2. Looked up from germline, CDR1 is SEHNR and CDR2 is FQNEAQ (reference sequence). V trimming: 4 bases; J trimming: 5 bases; junction bases outside the gene matches: 3. The CDR3 is 15 amino acids. The CDR3 region is CASSSSGRAHNEQFF. CDR3 in DNA: TGTGCCAGCAGCTCTAGCGGGAGGGCCCACAATGAGCAGTTCTTC.

The rearrangement joins TRBV3-1 to TRBJ2-3, with TRBD2 matching over 11 bases. V lost 0 bases, J lost 2 bases, and 4 bases stayed unmatched. CDR3 length: 17 amino acids. The germline V gene encodes CDR1 LGHDT and CDR2 YNNKEL (reference sequence). CDR3 protein: CASSQDLLAGDTDTQYF. The CDR3 bases are TGTGCCAGCAGCCAAGATTTACTAGCGGGGGACACAGATACGCAGTATTTT.

The gene calls are TRBV12-3 or TRBV12-4 and TRBJ2-1; 10 nucleotides align to TRBD2. Trimming at V came to 4 bases and at J to 4 bases, leaving 10 bases not matched to a gene. The CDR3 spans 17 residues. Here the CDR3 reads CASSSSTSGKVYNEQFF. CDR3 sequence (DNA): TGTGCCAGCAGTTCCTCCACTAGCGGGAAGGTTTACAATGAGCAGTTCTTC.

This chain links TRBV7-2 with TRBJ2-5; D is perhaps TRBD1 or TRBD2 (5 bases each). Germline CDR1 reads SGHTA; CDR2 reads FQGNSA. Deletions cut 5 bases from V and 4 bases from J, with 20 bases between. This CDR3 has 16 amino acids. The CDR3 DNA is TGTGCCAGCAGCGCCGAGGGGCAGGTATCCAGAGAGACCCAGTACTTC. This codes for CASSAEGQVSRETQYF. Variable domain in full (rest from reference TRBV7-2 and TRBJ2-5): GAGVSQSPSNKVTEKGKDVELRCDPISGHTALYWYRQSLGQGLEFLIYFQGNSAPDKSGLPSDRFSAERTGGSVSTLTIQRTQQEDSAVYLCASSAEGQVSRETQYFGPGTRLLVL.

This clonotype turned up a few times. This chain uses TRBV10-3 with TRBJ2-3; D might be TRBD2 (5 bases). Germline V lookup: CDR1 ENHRY, CDR2 SYGVKD. Trimming cost V 0 bases and J 2 bases, with 12 bases left between them. The CDR3 has 16 residues. The CDR3 region is CAISESEKRTTDTQYF. The CDR3, as DNA: TGTGCCATCAGTGAGTCGGAAAAGCGGACCACAGATACGCAGTATTTT.

This clonotype was observed a handful of times. The rearrangement links TRBV7-2 to TRBJ2-7; TRBD1 might be the D (5 bases). This CDR3 spans 13 amino acids. V dropped 7 bases and J dropped 4 bases, with 14 bases sitting between them. In germline, CDR1 is SGHTA, CDR2 FQGNSA. CDR3 sequence: CASTQGESYEQYF. Here the CDR3 DNA reads TGTGCCAGCACCCAAGGGGAAAGTTACGAGCAGTACTTC.

This clonotype has more than one count but fewer than ten. V and J are TRBV9 and TRBJ2-1, with D possibly being TRBD2 (6 bases). Deletions cut 2 bases from V and 6 bases from J, with 18 bases between. The CDR3 runs to 16 residues. Germline values: CDR1 SGDLS, CDR2 YYNGEE. For the CDR3, the DNA is TGTGCCAGCAGCGTGCGGGACTCAGGATGGGGCAATGAGCAGTTCTTC. It translates to CASSVRDSGWGNEQFF.

The chain links TRBV29-1 to TRBJ2-5; 7 bases match TRBD2. The germline V gene has CDR1 SQVTM and CDR2 ANQGSEA. The CDR3 is 13 residues long. Trimming took 4 bases from V and 1 from J; bases not matched to a gene: 3. CDR3 sequence (DNA): TGCAGCGTTGCGAGCGGGACCCAAGAGACCCAGTACTTC. The encoded protein is CSVASGTQETQYF.

This clonotype appeared many times. The chain links TRBV14 to TRBJ2-5; D unresolved. Germline V lookup: CDR1 SGHDN, CDR2 FVKESK. The CDR3 consists of 13 residues. V lost 5 bases and J 1 base, leaving 8 bases between the germline ends. CDR3 amino acids: CASSYNPQETQYF. CDR3 DNA sequence: TGTGCCAGCAGCTACAACCCCCAAGAGACCCAGTACTTC.

The chain combines TRBV24-1 with TRBJ2-6; D is uncertain. CDR3 length equals 9 residues. The germline V gene encodes CDR1 KGHDR and CDR2 SFDVKD. Trimming took 9 bases from V and 12 from J, leaving 5 bases between them. CDR3: CATSSVLTF. CDR3 in DNA: TGTGCCACCTCATCCGTCCTGACTTTC.

This clonotype was detected a few times. This chain connects TRBV5-1 to TRBJ1-1; 7 positions match TRBD1. Per germline, CDR1 SGHRS and CDR2 YFSETQ. The CDR3 has 14 residues. Germline trimming cut 3 bases from V and 6 bases from J; bases unmatched to any gene: 8. The CDR3 nucleotides read TGCGCCAGCAGCTCTACCTCCGGACAGGCTGAAGCTTTCTTT. Protein: CASSSTSGQAEAFF.

In its sample, this clonotype was seen a few times. The V call is TRBV6-2 or TRBV6-3, the J call TRBJ2-1, with D maybe TRBD2 (5 bases). V lost 6 bases to trimming and J lost 9 bases, with 15 bases between them. CDR3 length equals 13 residues. CDR1 and CDR2 from the germline V gene are MNHEY and SVGEGT. The CDR3 DNA sequence: TGTGCCAGCAGGGGCTCGCAACGGGGTGAGCAGTTCTTC. Residues: CASRGSQRGEQFF.

V is TRBV5-1 and J is TRBJ2-1; TRBD2 matches at 7 bases. Germline trimming cut 0 bases from V and 9 bases from J; bases unmatched to any gene: 6. CDR1 SGHRS and CDR2 YFSETQ come from the germline V gene. This CDR3 contains 14 residues. CDR3 in amino acids: CASSLGTSNGEQFF. The CDR3 coding sequence is TGCGCCAGCAGCTTGGGGACTAGTAATGGTGAGCAGTTCTTC.

This clonotype occurred a few times. The chain is built from TRBV4-2 and TRBJ2-2; D is perhaps TRBD2 (6 bases). The V and J ends lost 1 base and 1 base respectively, with 16 bases between them. This CDR3 contains 18 residues. CDR1 and CDR2 from the germline V gene are LGHNA and YNFKEQ. The CDR3 protein is CASSQGPAGNLNTGELFF. In DNA form, the CDR3 reads TGTGCCAGCAGCCAAGGGCCGGCGGGGAATTTGAACACCGGGGAGCTGTTTTTT.

This clonotype was counted ten times or more. J is TRBJ2-1 and V is TRBV15, with TRBD2 matching over 9 bases. V shed 0 bases, J shed 8 bases, and the junction held 14 bases outside the gene matches. Germline-derived CDR1 and CDR2 are LNHNV and YYDKDF (reference sequence). The CDR3 covers 18 residues. CDR3 protein: CATSRDLRDSGSLYEQFF. CDR3 in DNA: TGTGCCACCAGCAGAGATTTGCGCGATAGCGGGAGTCTCTATGAGCAGTTCTTC. The complete variable domain, with remaining parts taken from reference TRBV15 and TRBJ2-1, reads DAMVIQNPRYQVTQFGKPVTLSCSQTLNHNVMYWYQQKSSQAPKLLFHYYDKDFNNEADTPDNFQSRRPNTSFCFLDIRSPGLGDTAMYLCATSRDLRDSGSLYEQFFGPGTRLTVL.

Only a few counts were recorded for this clonotype. The chain uses TRBV28 and TRBJ2-7; possibly TRBD2 for D (6 bases). Germline values: CDR1 MDHEN, CDR2 SYDVKM. This CDR3 contains 14 residues. The V gene lost 2 bases and the J gene lost 6 bases, with 14 bases spanning the gap. In nucleotides, the CDR3 is TGTGCCAGCAGTTTAGCGACTAGTCGGTTCGAGCAGTACTTC. It translates to CASSLATSRFEQYF.